The T cell receptor beta chain described here comes from a study of blood T cell repertoires in COVID-19. Germline values: CDR1 MNHEY, CDR2 SVGEGT. CDR3 size: 17 residues. V shed 6 bases and J shed 1 base, with 21 bases lying between them. This table comes from immunoSEQ multiplex PCR, and its TCRdb copy is limited to in-frame clones, with some not included. The sample records fewer than 85,000 clones, around 90% being singletons. The chain links TRBV6-2 or TRBV6-3 to TRBJ1-2; no firm D call. This TCR came from a man in his forties or fifties with active COVID-19. Sequenced: peripheral blood. In DNA form, the CDR3 reads TGTGCCAGCAGCCGACCTCCAGGAGGAAGTTTTAACTATGGCTACACCTTC. Translating it yields CASSRPPGGSFNYGYTF.